The clone carrying this TCR beta chain was counted between two and nine times. These data are taken from a study of beta chain features in type 1 diabetes. Expressed TCRB transcripts were sequenced, since all the RNA that had been isolated was reverse transcribed. Assay: immunoSEQ multiplex PCR; the TCRdb copy retains only in-frame clones and omits some. The repertoire holds some 300,000 clones, with approximately 8.1% as singletons. Per donor, one heparinised blood draw averaged roughly 110 mL. The clonotype originates from a young woman in good health. Sequenced input: central memory CD4+ T cells from blood.

CDR3 nucleotide sequence: TGCAGCGTTGAAGAGGAGCGTTTAGGAGATACGCAGTATTTT. This sequence encodes CSVEEERLGDTQYF. The J gene is TRBJ2-3, the V gene TRBV29-1; D gene ambiguous. The CDR3 totals 14 residues. Trimming stripped 0 bases from V and 5 bases from J, with 12 bases between. Germline V CDR1 and CDR2: SQVTM, ANQGSEA.